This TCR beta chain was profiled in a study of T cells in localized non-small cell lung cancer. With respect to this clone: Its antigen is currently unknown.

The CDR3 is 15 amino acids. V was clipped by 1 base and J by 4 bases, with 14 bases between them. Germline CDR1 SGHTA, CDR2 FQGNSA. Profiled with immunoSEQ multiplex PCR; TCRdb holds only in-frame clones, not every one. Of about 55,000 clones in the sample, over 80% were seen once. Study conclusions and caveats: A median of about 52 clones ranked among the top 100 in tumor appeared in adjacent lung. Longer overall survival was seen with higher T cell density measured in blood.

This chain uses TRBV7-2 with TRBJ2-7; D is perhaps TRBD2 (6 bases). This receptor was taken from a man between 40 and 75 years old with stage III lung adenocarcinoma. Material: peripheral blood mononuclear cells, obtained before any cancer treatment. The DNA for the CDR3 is TGTGCCAGCAGCTTAGGAGGAGGGGATCTATACGAGCAGTACTTC. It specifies CASSLGGGDLYEQYF.